This passage covers 17 T cell receptor beta chains from one sample sequenced in a study of Ad26.COV2.S vaccination and SARS-CoV-2 variants. Using immunoSEQ multiplex PCR, the repertoire was profiled, and TCRdb retains in-frame clones only, with some absent. The sample has roughly 100,000 clones, over 70% seen once. The material sequenced was peripheral blood, taken after recovery from COVID-19. Source of these receptors: a human donor who had recovered from COVID-19.

The chain recombines TRBV4-1 with TRBJ2-1, with TRBD2 as a possible D gene (5 bases). Germline-derived CDR1 and CDR2 are MGHRA and YSYEKL. V lost 1 base and J lost 4, with 11 bases in between. The CDR3 totals 15 residues. The CDR3 reads CASSQAGIEYNEQFF. The CDR3 bases are TGCGCCAGCAGCCAAGCGGGAATCGAGTACAATGAGCAGTTCTTC.

The V call is TRBV6-5, the J call TRBJ1-2, with D uncertain. V gave up 0 bases and J gave up 8 bases, with 13 bases separating them. Germline loops: CDR1 MNHEY, CDR2 SVGAGI. The CDR3 sequence is 14 residues long. The DNA for the CDR3 is TGTGCCAGCAGTTACTCGAAACAGTACAAGGGCTACACCTTC. Its protein product is CASSYSKQYKGYTF.

This clone was counted once. The V gene is TRBV2, the J gene TRBJ2-3; D is possibly TRBD2 (6 bases). Germline CDR1 reads SNHLY; CDR2 reads FYNNEI. Trimming cost V 10 bases and J 0 bases, with 14 bases left between them. The CDR3 consists of 14 residues. The CDR3 region is CATQGRISTDTQYF. CDR3 coding DNA: TGTGCCACTCAAGGGAGGATAAGCACAGATACGCAGTATTTT. Full variable domain (rest looked up from reference TRBV2 and TRBJ2-3): EPEVTQTPSHQVTQMGQEVILRCVPISNHLYFYWYRQILGQKVEFLVSFYNNEISEKSEIFDDQFSVERPDGSNFTLKIRSTKLEDSAMYFCATQGRISTDTQYFGPGTRLTVL.

The genes are TRBV5-1 and TRBJ2-5; D is undetermined. Germline lookup yields CDR1 SGHRS and CDR2 YFSETQ. V was shortened by 4 bases and J by 4 bases, with 14 bases between the two germline ends. The CDR3 consists of 14 residues. The CDR3 region has the DNA TGCGCCAGCAGCCTACGTTCTGTGGGAGAGACCCAGTACTTC. Its protein product is CASSLRSVGETQYF.

The chain recombines TRBV5-6 with TRBJ2-1, with 10 positions matching TRBD2. V gave up 3 bases and J gave up 6 bases; unmatched junction bases: 12. Germline V gene data show CDR1 as SGHDT and CDR2 as YYEEEE. CDR3 length: 17 amino acids. CDR3 region: CASSSRMLAGGANEQFF. CDR3 DNA sequence: TGTGCCAGCAGCTCCCGCATGTTAGCGGGGGGTGCCAATGAGCAGTTCTTC. Full variable domain (outside the CDR3, taken from reference TRBV5-6 and TRBJ2-1): DAGVTQSPTHLIKTRGQQVTLRCSPKSGHDTVSWYQQALGQGPQFIFQYYEEEERQRGNFPDRFSGHQFPNYSSELNVNALLLGDSALYLCASSSRMLAGGANEQFFGPGTRLTVL.

The chain couples TRBV30 to TRBJ1-5, with D maybe TRBD1 (6 bases). CDR1 and CDR2 from the germline V gene are GTSNPN and SVGIG (reference sequence). V lost 0 bases to trimming and J lost 9 bases, with 15 bases between them. The CDR3 consists of 14 residues. CDR3 region: CAWSVGTGLRPQHF. The CDR3 DNA reads as TGTGCCTGGAGTGTAGGTACAGGGCTGAGGCCCCAGCATTTT.

This sequence joins TRBV15 and TRBJ1-2, with TRBD1 as a possible D gene (5 bases). The V gene's germline CDR1 is LNHNV and CDR2 YYDKDF (reference sequence). V was pared by 2 bases and J by 1 base, with 14 bases between. The CDR3 sequence is 16 residues long. The CDR3 DNA reads as TGTGCCACCAGCAGACCAAGGGGACCCATTAACTATGGCTACACCTTC. Amino acid sequence: CATSRPRGPINYGYTF.

The genes are TRBV6-1 and TRBJ1-5; weak D call: TRBD1 (5 bases). Germline CDR1 is MNHNS and CDR2 is SASEGT. Trimming pared 2 bases from V and 5 bases from J, leaving 16 bases between. The length of the CDR3 is 16 residues. The DNA for the CDR3 is TGTGCCAGCAGTGAATCGTCATCAGGGACCTATCAGCCCCAGCATTTT. Residues: CASSESSSGTYQPQHF.

The chain couples TRBV5-1 to TRBJ2-3, with 10 positions matching TRBD2. Germline CDR1 SGHRS, CDR2 YFSETQ. After removal of 0 bases from V and 5 bases from J, the junction contained 6 bases not matched to a gene. The CDR3 spans 16 residues. DNA for the CDR3: TGCGCCAGCAGCTTGGTTACTAGCGGGGTGGAAGATACGCAGTATTTT. It codes for CASSLVTSGVEDTQYF.

V usage is TRBV7-3 and J usage is TRBJ2-2, with 10 bases lining up with TRBD1. Per the germline V gene, CDR1 is SGHTA and CDR2 is FQGTGA. This CDR3 is 15 amino acids long. V was clipped by 3 bases and J by 6 bases; unmatched bases: 4. The CDR3, as DNA: TGTGCCAGCAGCTTTGCCGGGACAGGGGCCGGGGAGCTGTTTTTT. It specifies CASSFAGTGAGELFF.

This clone was seen a few times. The chain is built from TRBV9 and TRBJ2-1; D ambiguous. Trimming took off 0 bases at V and 3 bases at J, with 4 bases between the two ends. The CDR3 is made up of 13 amino acids. Germline lookup yields CDR1 SGDLS and CDR2 YYNGEE. CDR3 nucleotide sequence: TGTGCCAGCAGCGTAGCCGTCTACAATGAGCAGTTCTTC. As protein: CASSVAVYNEQFF.

V gene TRBV6-5 combines with J gene TRBJ1-5, with a possible D match to TRBD1 (5 bases). From germline, CDR1 is MNHEY and CDR2 SVGAGI. V shed 10 bases and J shed 6 bases, with 10 bases lying between them. The CDR3 length is 11 residues. The CDR3 spells CATGGGQPQHF. Here the CDR3 DNA reads TGTGCCACCGGGGGGGGTCAGCCCCAGCATTTT.

This clone was counted between two and nine times. This sequence joins TRBV10-1 and TRBJ1-3; the D is unclear. This CDR3 has 13 amino acids. V lost 8 bases and J 5 bases, leaving 13 bases between the germline ends. Germline assignment: CDR1 WNHNN and CDR2 SYGVQD (reference sequence). The CDR3 nucleotides are TGCGCCAGCCAGCAGGACCTAAGAAACACCATATATTTT. The encoded protein is CASQQDLRNTIYF.

The gene calls are TRBV3-1 (or the pseudogene TRBV3-2) and TRBJ2-1, with D perhaps matching TRBD1 (7 bases). The CDR3 length is 13 residues. V was pared by 2 bases and J by 11 bases, with 13 bases between. Germline V gene lookup returns CDR1 LGHDT and CDR2 YNNKEL (reference sequence). The CDR3 DNA reads TGTGCCAGCAGCCAACCCAGGGGGGCCCAGCAGTTCTTC. It encodes CASSQPRGAQQFF.

This clone is medium-sized by share. V gene TRBV4-1 combines with J gene TRBJ1-3; D remains unclear. The CDR3 has 12 residues. Germline V gene data show CDR1 as MGHRA and CDR2 as YSYEKL. The V gene lost 6 bases and the J gene lost 14 bases, with 17 bases spanning the gap. Written as DNA, the CDR3 is TGCGCCAGCAGACCGCAGGCCGGGCGATTATATTTT. Translating it yields CASRPQAGRLYF.

The chain employs TRBV6-4 and TRBJ2-5; 7 bases line up with TRBD2. The CDR3 is 14 amino acids. Germline V gene lookup returns CDR1 MRHNA and CDR2 SNTAGT. Losses at the gene ends were 0 bases for V and 2 bases for J; bases not matched to a gene: 0. CDR3 loop: CASSDSGGQETQYF. In nucleotides, the CDR3 is TGTGCCAGCAGTGACTCGGGGGGGCAAGAGACCCAGTACTTC.

The rearrangement joins TRBV2 to TRBJ1-1, with 7 bases lining up with TRBD1. CDR1 SNHLY and CDR2 FYNNEI come from the germline V gene. The CDR3 runs 12 residues. The V gene end was trimmed by 5 bases and the J gene end by 11 bases; junction bases not matched to a gene: 8. The CDR3 sequence: CASSTDRAQAFF. The CDR3 DNA reads TGTGCCAGCAGTACCGACAGGGCTCAGGCTTTCTTT.